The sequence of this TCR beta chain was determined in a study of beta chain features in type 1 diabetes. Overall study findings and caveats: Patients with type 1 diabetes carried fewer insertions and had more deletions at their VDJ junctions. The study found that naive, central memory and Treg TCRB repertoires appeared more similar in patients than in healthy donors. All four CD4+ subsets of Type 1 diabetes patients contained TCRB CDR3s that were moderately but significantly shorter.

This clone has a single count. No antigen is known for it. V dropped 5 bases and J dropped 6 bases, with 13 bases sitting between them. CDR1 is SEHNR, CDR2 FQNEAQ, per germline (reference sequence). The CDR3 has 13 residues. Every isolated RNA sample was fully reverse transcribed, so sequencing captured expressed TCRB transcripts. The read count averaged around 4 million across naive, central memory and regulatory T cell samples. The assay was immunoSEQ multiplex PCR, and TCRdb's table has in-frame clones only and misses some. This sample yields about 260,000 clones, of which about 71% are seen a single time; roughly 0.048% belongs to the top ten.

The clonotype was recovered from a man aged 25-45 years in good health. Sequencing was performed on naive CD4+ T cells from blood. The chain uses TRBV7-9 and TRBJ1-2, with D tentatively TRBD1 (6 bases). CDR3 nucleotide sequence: TGTGCCAGCAGCCTACAGGGAACCGATGGCTACACCTTC. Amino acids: CASSLQGTDGYTF.